This entry concerns a single TCR beta chain. The antigen is not known. The record originates from a study of Ad26.COV2.S vaccination and SARS-CoV-2 variants. Study information: Once, or twice with 56 days between doses, Ad26.COV2.S was given intramuscularly. Overall study findings and caveats: A substantial breadth of spike-specific CD8+ and CD4+ T cell responses after vaccination has been reported. From the TCR breadth and depth analyses, total T cell responses may have been underestimated.

This CDR3 has 14 amino acids. Germline loops: CDR1 SGHRS, CDR2 YFSETQ. Trimming removed 5 bases from V and 5 bases from J; junction bases left unmatched: 7. Method: immunoSEQ multiplex PCR; TCRdb's copy keeps in-frame clones and lacks some. Here the sample spans about 480,000 clones, around nine tenths being singletons. Noted treatment: roughly 18 received Ad26.COV2.S at low or high dose, single or two shots; several received placebo; per-sample allocation not given. Following the first vaccine or placebo injection, samples were taken on day 63. The administered vaccine (an Ad26 vector) expressed Wuhan-strain SARS-CoV-2 spike.

The chain is built from TRBV5-1 and TRBJ2-1; the match to TRBD1 covers 7 bases. This clonotype was obtained from a person aged 18 to 65 who received the Ad26.COV2.S COVID-19 vaccine or a placebo. Source: peripheral blood, taken in a trial of Ad26.COV2.S vaccine versus placebo. DNA of the CDR3: TGCGCCAGCAGTTCGTATGACAGGGACAATGAGCAGTTCTTC. Amino acid sequence: CASSSYDRDNEQFF.